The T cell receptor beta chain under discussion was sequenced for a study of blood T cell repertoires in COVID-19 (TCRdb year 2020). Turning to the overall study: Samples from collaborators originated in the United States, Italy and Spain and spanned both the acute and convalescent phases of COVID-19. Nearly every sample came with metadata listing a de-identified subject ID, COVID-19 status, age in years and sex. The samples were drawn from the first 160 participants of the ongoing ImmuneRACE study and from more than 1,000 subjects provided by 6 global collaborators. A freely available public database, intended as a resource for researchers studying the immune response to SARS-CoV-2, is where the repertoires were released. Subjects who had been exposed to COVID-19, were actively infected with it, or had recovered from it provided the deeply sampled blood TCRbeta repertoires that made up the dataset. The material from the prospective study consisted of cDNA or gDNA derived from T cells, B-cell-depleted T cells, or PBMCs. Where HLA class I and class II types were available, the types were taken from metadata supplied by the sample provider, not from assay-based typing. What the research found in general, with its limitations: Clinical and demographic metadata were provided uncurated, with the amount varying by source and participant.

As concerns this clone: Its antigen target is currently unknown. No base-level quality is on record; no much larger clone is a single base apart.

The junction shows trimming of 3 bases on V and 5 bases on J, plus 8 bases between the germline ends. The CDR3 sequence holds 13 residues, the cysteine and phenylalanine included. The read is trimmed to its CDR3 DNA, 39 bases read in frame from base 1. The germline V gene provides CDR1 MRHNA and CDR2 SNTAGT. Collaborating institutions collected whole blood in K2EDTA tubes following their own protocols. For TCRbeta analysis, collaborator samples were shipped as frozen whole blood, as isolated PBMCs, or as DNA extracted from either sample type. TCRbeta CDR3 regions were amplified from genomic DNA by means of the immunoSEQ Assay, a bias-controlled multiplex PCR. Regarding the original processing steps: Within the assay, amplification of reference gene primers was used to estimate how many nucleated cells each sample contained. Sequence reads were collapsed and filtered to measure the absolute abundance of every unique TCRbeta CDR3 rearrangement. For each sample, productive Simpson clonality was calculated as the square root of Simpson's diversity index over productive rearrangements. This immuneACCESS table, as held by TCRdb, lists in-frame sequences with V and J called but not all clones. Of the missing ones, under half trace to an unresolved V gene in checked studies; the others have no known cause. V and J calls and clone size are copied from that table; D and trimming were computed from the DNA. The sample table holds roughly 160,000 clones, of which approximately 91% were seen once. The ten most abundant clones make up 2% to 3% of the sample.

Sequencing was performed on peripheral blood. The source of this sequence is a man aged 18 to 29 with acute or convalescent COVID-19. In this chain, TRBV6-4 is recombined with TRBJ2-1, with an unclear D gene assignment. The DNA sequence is TGTGCCAGCAGTGAATCTATTAACAATGAGCAGTTCTTC. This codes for CASSESINNEQFF.